Following are 23 T cell receptor beta chains from one sample sequenced in a study of early T cells in non-severe SARS-CoV-2 infection. In TCRdb, the 5' RACE reads were re-called with MiXCR into one record per CDR3 protein. The repertoire holds about 56,000 distinct CDR3 sequences, about 11% seen once, with 6.5% in the top ten. Sequencing used whole blood. Receptors were obtained from an adult who was a healthcare worker with PCR-confirmed SARS-CoV-2 infection or an uninfected control (not recorded which).

This clonotype showed up just a few times. The J gene is TRBJ2-7, the V gene TRBV5-1; TRBD2 matches 7 bases. Losses at the gene ends were 4 bases for V and 2 bases for J; bases not matched to a gene: 6. Germline V CDR1 and CDR2: SGHRS, YFSETQ. The CDR3 has 14 amino acids. For the CDR3, the DNA is TGCGCCAGCAGCCCAAGCGGGGAGACCTACGAGCAGTACTTC. It is translated as CASSPSGETYEQYF.

This clonotype appeared many times. CDR3: CASSLGGGEYEQYF. For the CDR3, the DNA is TGTGCCAGCAGCTTAGGGGGCGGGGAGTACGAGCAGTACTTC. V gene TRBV7-8 combines with J gene TRBJ2-7, with D possibly matching TRBD2 (6 bases). This CDR3 has 14 amino acids. V was pared by 1 base and J by 4 bases, with 11 bases between. Per the germline V gene, CDR1 is SGHVS and CDR2 is FQNEAQ.

This clonotype was seen a few times. The chain recombines TRBV28 with TRBJ2-3; the D is unclear. Germline lookup yields CDR1 MDHEN and CDR2 SYDVKM. V was cut by 6 bases and J by 3 bases, with 7 bases left in between. This CDR3 contains 12 residues. The CDR3 loop reads CASRAETDTQYF. Here the CDR3 DNA reads TGTGCCAGCAGGGCGGAAACAGATACGCAGTATTTT.

This clonotype was observed at least ten times. The chain has TRBV6-1 and TRBJ2-7, with D perhaps given as TRBD1 or TRBD2 (5 bases each). V lost 4 bases to trimming and J lost 8 bases, with 15 bases between them. The CDR3 runs to 13 residues. CDR1 is MNHNS and CDR2 is SASEGT in the germline V gene. The CDR3 coding sequence is TGTGCCAGCAGTGGGCCGGGACGGCCCAAGCAGTACTTC. This sequence encodes CASSGPGRPKQYF.

This clonotype was seen ten or more times. The gene calls are TRBV7-9 and TRBJ1-3; D gene ambiguous. CDR1 SEHNR and CDR2 FQNEAQ come from the germline V gene (reference sequence). V was trimmed by 5 bases and J by 4 bases, leaving 9 bases between them. The CDR3 extends over 13 amino acids. CDR3 DNA sequence: TGTGCCAGCAGCCCTCCCGCCGGAAACACCATATATTTT. Translating it yields CASSPPAGNTIYF. Using reference TRBV7-9 and TRBJ1-3 for the parts outside the CDR3, the full variable domain is DTGVSQNPRHKITKRGQNVTFRCDPISEHNRLYWYRQTLGQGPEFLTYFQNEAQLEKSRLLSDRFSAERPKGSFSTLEIQRTEQGDSAMYLCASSPPAGNTIYFGEGSWLTVV.

This clonotype was seen ten or more times. This chain connects TRBV3-1 to TRBJ2-7; 8 bases agree with TRBD1. This CDR3 is 14 amino acids long. V lost 6 bases and J lost 2; bases outside the gene matches: 6. CDR1 is LGHDT, CDR2 YNNKEL, per germline (reference sequence). CDR3 bases: TGTGCCAGCAGTATTGACAGGGGACCCTACGAGCAGTACTTC. Translated, it gives CASSIDRGPYEQYF.

This clonotype was seen a few times. The chain carries TRBV20-1 and TRBJ1-2, with 9 bases matching TRBD1. Trimming took 1 base from V and 4 from J; bases not matched to a gene: 7. The CDR3 sequence is 15 residues long. Germline CDR1 DFQATT, CDR2 SNEGSKA (reference sequence). The CDR3 region is CSARVLTGGGYGYTF. CDR3 coding DNA: TGCAGTGCTAGAGTCCTGACAGGGGGAGGCTATGGCTACACCTTC.

This clonotype appeared a few times. This chain connects TRBV14 to TRBJ2-2, with a weak D call TRBD2 (5 bases). Trimming took 4 bases from V and 2 from J, leaving 14 bases between them. The CDR3 is made up of 16 amino acids. Germline CDR1 reads SGHDN; CDR2 reads FVKESK. The CDR3 loop is CASSPLRGTNTGELFF. The CDR3 nucleotides read TGTGCCAGCAGCCCCCTCCGGGGAACAAACACCGGGGAGCTGTTTTTT. Full variable domain (outside the CDR3, taken from reference TRBV14 and TRBJ2-2): EAGVTQFPSHSVIEKGQTVTLRCDPISGHDNLYWYRRVMGKEIKFLLHFVKESKQDESGMPNNRFLAERTGGTYSTLKVQPAELEDSGVYFCASSPLRGTNTGELFFGEGSRLTVL.

The gene calls are TRBV29-1 and TRBJ1-2; D is ambiguous. The germline V gene encodes CDR1 SQVTM and CDR2 ANQGSEA. The CDR3 covers 11 residues. Trimming took 4 bases from V and 6 from J, leaving 9 bases between them. CDR3: CSVATDNGYTF. The CDR3 bases are TGCAGCGTTGCAACAGACAATGGCTACACCTTC.

This clonotype was observed at least ten times. The rearrangement links TRBV19 to TRBJ1-5, with a tentative D call TRBD1 (6 bases). V was trimmed by 3 bases and J by 2 bases, leaving 14 bases between them. The CDR3 consists of 16 residues. Germline V CDR1 and CDR2: LNHDA, SQIVND (reference sequence). CDR3 sequence: CASSIVQGAGNQPQHF. CDR3 sequence (DNA): TGTGCCAGTAGTATTGTACAGGGCGCAGGCAATCAGCCCCAGCATTTT. The full variable domain, rest sourced from reference TRBV19 and TRBJ1-5, is DGGITQSPKYLFRKEGQNVTLSCEQNLNHDAMYWYRQDPGQGLRLIYYSQIVNDFQKGDIAEGYSVSREKKESFPLTVTSAQKNPTAFYLCASSIVQGAGNQPQHFGDGTRLSIL.

This clonotype showed up many times. The chain recombines TRBV7-9 with TRBJ2-2, with 7 bases that match TRBD2. The germline V gene has CDR1 SEHNR and CDR2 FQNEAQ (reference sequence). This CDR3 has 14 residues. V lost 10 bases and J lost 1; bases outside the gene matches: 6. The CDR3 sequence is CATTTSWNTGELFF. The CDR3 nucleotides are TGTGCCACCACGACTAGCTGGAACACCGGGGAGCTGTTTTTT.

This clonotype showed up many times. This chain connects TRBV3-1 to TRBJ2-7, with 8 positions matching TRBD1. The V gene's germline CDR1 is LGHDT and CDR2 YNNKEL (reference sequence). Trimming cost V 4 bases and J 4 bases; bases outside gene matches: 9. The CDR3 is made up of 15 amino acids. CDR3 residues: CASSPRDRRGYEQYF. The CDR3 DNA follows: TGTGCCAGCAGCCCCAGGGACAGGCGGGGATACGAGCAGTACTTC.

This clonotype was seen ten or more times. This chain connects TRBV20-1 to TRBJ2-5; TRBD1 might be the D (5 bases). V was pared by 4 bases and J by 2 bases, with 14 bases between. This CDR3 is built from 14 residues. Germline V gene sequence: CDR1 DFQATT, CDR2 SNEGSKA (reference sequence). In nucleotides, the CDR3 is TGCAGTGCTACTACGTCAGGGATACAAGAGACCCAGTACTTC. Translated, it gives CSATTSGIQETQYF.

The V gene is TRBV18, the J gene TRBJ2-1; 13 nucleotides match TRBD2. CDR3 length equals 16 residues. The germline gives CDR1 KGHSH, CDR2 LQKENI. V was pared by 2 bases and J by 5 bases, with 3 bases of the junction left unmatched. In DNA, the CDR3 is TGTGCCAGCTCACCAGGGACTAGCGGGACCCACAATGAGCAGTTCTTC. Its translation is CASSPGTSGTHNEQFF.

V usage is TRBV5-1 and J usage is TRBJ2-1; no clear D gene. Germline V gene lookup returns CDR1 SGHRS and CDR2 YFSETQ. The CDR3 is made up of 13 amino acids. V was cut by 6 bases and J by 6 bases, with 13 bases left in between. CDR3 nucleotide sequence: TGCGCCAGCACCATAGGTACGCCCAATGAGCAGTTCTTC. This codes for CASTIGTPNEQFF.

The genes are TRBV7-3 and TRBJ2-2; 9 nucleotides align to TRBD2. With 1 base clipped from V and 3 bases from J, the junction kept 3 bases outside the gene matches. Per germline, CDR1 SGHTA and CDR2 FQGTGA. The CDR3 is 16 residues long. In DNA, the CDR3 is TGTGCCAGCAGCTTAAAGACTAGCGGTCACACCGGGGAGCTGTTTTTT. Translated: CASSLKTSGHTGELFF.

This clonotype has just one count. Being one base from a much bigger clone, this may be a read error. The chain couples TRBV19 to TRBJ2-1; tentatively, D is TRBD1 (5 bases). This CDR3 spans 14 amino acids. The germline V gene encodes CDR1 LNHDA and CDR2 SQIVND (reference sequence). V lost 5 bases and J 5 bases, leaving 13 bases between the germline ends. The CDR3 region has the DNA TGTGCCAGTAGTTACAGGTGGCCCAACAATGAGCAGTTCTTC. This sequence encodes CASSYRWPNNEQFF.

This chain connects TRBV9 to TRBJ2-1; 7 nucleotides line up with TRBD1. The CDR3 spans 15 residues. Germline CDR1 SGDLS, CDR2 YYNGEE. After removal of 0 bases from V and 4 bases from J, the junction contained 4 bases not matched to a gene. This CDR3 reads CASSVEGQSYNEQFF. CDR3 DNA: TGTGCCAGCAGCGTAGAGGGACAGTCTTACAATGAGCAGTTCTTC.

The rearrangement joins TRBV11-3 to TRBJ2-2; tentatively, D is TRBD1 (6 bases). The germline gives CDR1 SGHNT, CDR2 YENEEA. V was shortened by 2 bases and J by 6 bases, with 10 bases between the two germline ends. CDR3 length: 14 residues. In DNA, the CDR3 is TGTGCCAGCAGCTTAATGGGGGCGGCCGGGGAGCTGTTTTTT. This sequence encodes CASSLMGAAGELFF.

In its sample, this clonotype was seen a few times. The chain couples TRBV15 to TRBJ1-3; no definite D call. Looked up from germline, CDR1 is LNHNV and CDR2 is YYDKDF (reference sequence). The germline V and J ends were trimmed by 0 bases and 0 bases, with 12 bases remaining between them. There are 17 residues in the CDR3. Here the CDR3 DNA reads TGTGCCACCAGCAGAGATCGTCGGGGATCCTCTGGAAACACCATATATTTT. This sequence encodes CATSRDRRGSSGNTIYF.

This clonotype came up many times. The genes are TRBV20-1 and TRBJ1-4, with TRBD1 as a possible D gene (5 bases). The ends were cut back, 0 bases at V and 4 bases at J, with 12 bases in the middle. This CDR3 is 15 amino acids long. From germline, CDR1 is DFQATT and CDR2 SNEGSKA (reference sequence). The CDR3, as DNA: TGCAGTGCTAGAGATCCCCGGGGCGGTAATGAAAAACTGTTTTTT. It specifies CSARDPRGGNEKLFF.

This clonotype was detected ten times or more. The genes are TRBV7-2 and TRBJ2-7; TRBD2 aligns across 8 bases. In germline, CDR1 is SGHTA, CDR2 FQGNSA. Trimming cost V 5 bases and J 6 bases; bases outside gene matches: 12. The CDR3 extends over 15 amino acids. CDR3 bases: TGTGCCAGCAGCCGGAACTTAGCGGGGCGCACCGAGCAGTACTTC. Its translation is CASSRNLAGRTEQYF.

The chain recombines TRBV27 with TRBJ2-1, with TRBD2 identical over 15 bases. J was trimmed by 8 bases and V by 5 bases; bases with no gene match: 7. The germline CDR1 and CDR2 sequences are MNHEY and SMNVEV (reference sequence). CDR3 length equals 16 residues. The CDR3 loop reads CASSRGTSGRRDEQFF. The CDR3 DNA is TGTGCCAGCAGTCGAGGGACTAGCGGGAGGCGGGATGAGCAGTTCTTC.